The present T cell receptor beta chain was sequenced within a study of T cell changes during pregnancy in multiple sclerosis. Assay used: immunoSEQ multiplex PCR; TCRdb lists only in-frame clones, some missing. Of around 63,000 clones listed, roughly 89% were seen once; the top ten hold about 2.3%. The CDR3 extends over 16 amino acids. With 4 bases removed from V and 1 base from J, the gap between germline ends came to 15 bases. Per germline, CDR1 MNHEY and CDR2 SMNVEV (reference sequence). V is TRBV27 and J is TRBJ2-3, with D perhaps matching TRBD2 (6 bases). This TCR derives from a female donor in good health, enrolled as a control in a pregnancy study. Here the sequenced sample was peripheral blood, taken in the third trimester of pregnancy. The CDR3 nucleotides read TGTGCCAGCAGTTCTTTAGCGGTTCCAGGCACAGATACGCAGTATTTT. Translation gives CASSSLAVPGTDTQYF.